The 6 T cell receptor beta chains in this list originate from one sample, sequenced in a study of shared clonotypes between healthy human individuals. The assay was immunoSEQ multiplex PCR, and TCRdb's table has in-frame clones only and misses some. The repertoire holds 2 million to 2.5 million clones, with under 97% as singletons. The specimen was naive CD4+ T cells sorted from blood. Subset defined: CD45RA+ positively selected. The receptors were sampled from a man aged 18 to 30 in good health.

Details on this clone: The same CDR3 is also encoded by other DNA sequences in this sample. This chain joins TRBV9 and TRBJ1-2; 7 bases are shared with TRBD1. The CDR3 spans 14 residues. Per germline, CDR1 SGDLS and CDR2 YYNGEE. The V gene end was trimmed by 2 bases and the J gene end by 5 bases; junction bases not matched to a gene: 6. CDR3 region: CASSVEGGNYGYTF. Written as DNA, the CDR3 is TGTGCCAGCAGCGTGGAAGGGGGCAATTATGGCTACACCTTC. The full variable domain, its missing parts supplied by reference TRBV9 and TRBJ1-2, is DSGVTQTPKHLITATGQRVTLRCSPRSGDLSVYWYQQSLDQGLQFLIQYYNGEERAKGNILERFSAQQFPDLHSELNLSSLELGDSALYFCASSVEGGNYGYTFGSGTRLTVV.

CDR3 bases: TGTGCCAGCAGTGAAGCGTGGTTGGGCAGCGATCAGCCCCAGCATTTT. Its protein product is CASSEAWLGSDQPQHF. The chain links TRBV6-1 to TRBJ1-5; D is unclear. There are 16 residues in the CDR3. CDR1 and CDR2 (germline): MNHNS, SASEGT. Trimming took off 0 bases at V and 5 bases at J, with 14 bases between the two ends.

This clone has just one count. Other nucleotide sequences from this sample produce the same CDR3. This chain joins TRBV14 and TRBJ2-7, with D possibly being TRBD1 (6 bases). V lost 4 bases and J 1 base, leaving 11 bases between the germline ends. Per the germline V gene, CDR1 is SGHDN and CDR2 is FVKESK. CDR3 length equals 14 residues. Here the CDR3 reads CASSLYRDSYEQYF. In nucleotides, the CDR3 is TGTGCCAGCAGCCTATACAGGGATTCCTACGAGCAGTACTTC.

The chain combines TRBV11-2 with TRBJ2-5; D call uncertain. V was pared by 2 bases and J by 4 bases, with 8 bases between. Per germline, CDR1 SGHAT and CDR2 FQNNGV. This CDR3 is built from 13 residues. DNA of the CDR3: TGTGCCAGCAGCTTAAGCGTTGGAGAGACCCAGTACTTC. It specifies CASSLSVGETQYF.

This chain links TRBV6-5 with TRBJ2-7, with D possibly TRBD1 on 5 matching bases. V shed 3 bases and J shed 1 base, with 16 bases lying between them. CDR3 size: 16 residues. The germline gives CDR1 MNHEY, CDR2 SVGAGI. The CDR3 spells CASSYSSGLPSYEQYF. The CDR3, as DNA: TGTGCCAGCAGTTATTCTTCAGGGTTGCCATCCTACGAGCAGTACTTC.

CDR3 sequence (DNA): TGTGCCAGCAGTGGATTTGTCCAGGGAGACTATGGCTACACCTTC. The encoded protein is CASSGFVQGDYGYTF. The chain recombines TRBV2 with TRBJ1-2; possibly TRBD1 for D (5 bases). V was trimmed by 4 bases and J by 3 bases, leaving 15 bases between them. Germline V CDR1 and CDR2: SNHLY, FYNNEI. The CDR3 length is 15 residues. The full variable domain, with the rest looked up from reference TRBV2 and TRBJ1-2, is EPEVTQTPSHQVTQMGQEVILRCVPISNHLYFYWYRQILGQKVEFLVSFYNNEISEKSEIFDDQFSVERPDGSNFTLKIRSTKLEDSAMYFCASSGFVQGDYGYTFGSGTRLTVV.